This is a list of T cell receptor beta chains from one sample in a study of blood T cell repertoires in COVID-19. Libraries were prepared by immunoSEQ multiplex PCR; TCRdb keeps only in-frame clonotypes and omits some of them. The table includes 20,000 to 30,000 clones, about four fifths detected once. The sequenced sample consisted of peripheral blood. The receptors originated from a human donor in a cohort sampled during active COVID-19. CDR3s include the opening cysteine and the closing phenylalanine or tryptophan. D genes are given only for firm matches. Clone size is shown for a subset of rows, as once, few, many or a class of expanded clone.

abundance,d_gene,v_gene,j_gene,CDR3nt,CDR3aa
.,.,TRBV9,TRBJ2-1,TGTGCCAGCAGCGGACGTCCTAGCTCCTACAATGAGCAGTTCTTC,CASSGRPSSYNEQFF
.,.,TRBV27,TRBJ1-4,TGTGCCAGCAGTTGGACACCCACAACTAATGAAAAACTGTTTTTT,CASSWTPTTNEKLFF
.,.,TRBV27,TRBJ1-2,TGTGCCAGCACCCCGCGGGCAGCGCCGTTCTATGGCTACACCTTC,CASTPRAAPFYGYTF
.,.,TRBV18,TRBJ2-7,TGTGCCAGCTCACCAACCCCTACAGGGCCCAGCTCCTACGAGCAGTACTTC,CASSPTPTGPSSYEQYF
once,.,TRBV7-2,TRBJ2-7,TGTGCCAGCAGCCCACACCAGCGGATCTCCTACGAGCAGTACTTC,CASSPHQRISYEQYF
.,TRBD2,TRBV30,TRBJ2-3,TGTGCCTGGAGTCTAGGACTAGCGGGGACAGATACGCAGTATTTT,CAWSLGLAGTDTQYF
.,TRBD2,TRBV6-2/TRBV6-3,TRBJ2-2,TGTGCCAGCAGTTTTCTTAGCGGGAGAGTGGACACCGGGGAGCTGTTTTTT,CASSFLSGRVDTGELFF
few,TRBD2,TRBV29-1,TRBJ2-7,TGCAGCGTCTTAAGCGGGAGCTCCTACGAGCAGTACTTC,CSVLSGSSYEQYF
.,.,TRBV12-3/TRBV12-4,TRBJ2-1,TGTGCCAGCAGTCACGGCAATGAGCAGTTCTTC,CASSHGNEQFF
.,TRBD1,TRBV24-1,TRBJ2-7,TGTGCCACCAGTGATTCCCGGACAGGGGGCGTCGAGCAGTACTTC,CATSDSRTGGVEQYF
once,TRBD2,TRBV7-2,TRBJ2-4,TGTGCCAGCAAACCTGGGGGGGACCTAGCCAAAAACATTCAGTACTTC,CASKPGGDLAKNIQYF
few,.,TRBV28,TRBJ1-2,TGTGCCAGCAGTTTTGAAACTCATGGCTACACCTTC,CASSFETHGYTF
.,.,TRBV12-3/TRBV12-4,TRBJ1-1,TGTGCCAGCCGAGGGGGTGGGACTGAAGCTTTCTTT,CASRGGGTEAFF
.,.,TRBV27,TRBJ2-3,TGTGCCAGCAGTTCCTTAGCAGATACGCAGTATTTT,CASSSLADTQYF
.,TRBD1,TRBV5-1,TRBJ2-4,TGCGCCAGTGAACGGACAGGTGAAAACATTCAGTACTTC,CASERTGENIQYF
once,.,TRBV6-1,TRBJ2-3,TGTGCCAGCAGTGATACTCCCGCAGGGTCAGATACGCAGTATTTT,CASSDTPAGSDTQYF
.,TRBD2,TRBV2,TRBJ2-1,TGTGCCACCAGACCGGGACTAGCGGGGGGGCGTAATGAGCAGTTCTTC,CATRPGLAGGRNEQFF
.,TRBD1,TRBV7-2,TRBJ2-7,TGTGCCAGCAGCGTATTACAGGGGGAGCAGTACTTC,CASSVLQGEQYF
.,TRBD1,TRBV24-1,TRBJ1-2,TGTGCCACCAGTGATACAGACAGGGACGGACGCTATGGCTACACCTTC,CATSDTDRDGRYGYTF
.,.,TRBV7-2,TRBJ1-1,TGTGCCAGCAGCCCAGTGGGGGGGACTGAAGCTTTCTTT,CASSPVGGTEAFF
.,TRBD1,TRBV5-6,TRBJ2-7,TGTGCCAGCAGCCCTCCGGGACAGACCTACGAGCAGTACTTC,CASSPPGQTYEQYF
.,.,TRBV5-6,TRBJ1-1,TGTGCCAGCAGCTTACAGGTAGGGGAAGCTTTCTTT,CASSLQVGEAFF
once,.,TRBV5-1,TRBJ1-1,TGCGCCAGCAACTTGGGACACTCCAAGAACACTGAAGCTTTCTTT,CASNLGHSKNTEAFF
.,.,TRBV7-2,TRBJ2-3,TGTGCCAGCAGCCAGCTTGGGCTATTAAGCACAGATACGCAGTATTTT,CASSQLGLLSTDTQYF
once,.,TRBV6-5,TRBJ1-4,TGTGCCAGCAGCCAGATAAATGAAAAACTGTTTTTT,CASSQINEKLFF
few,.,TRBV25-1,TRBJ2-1,TGTGCCAGCAGCTCACAGGGCAGCTCCTACAATGAGCAGTTCTTC,CASSSQGSSYNEQFF
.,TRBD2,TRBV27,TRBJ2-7,TGTGCCAGCAGTTTAACTAGCGGCTCCTACGAGCAGTACTTC,CASSLTSGSYEQYF